This passage covers 13 T cell receptor beta chains from one sample sequenced in a study of blood T cell repertoires in COVID-19. The protocol was immunoSEQ multiplex PCR, while the TCRdb copy is restricted to in-frame clones and leaves out a portion. The sample includes over 30,000 clones, over 75% seen only once; the top ten take 15% to 20%. Sequencing was carried out using peripheral blood. These receptors were obtained from a woman aged 60-75 years with active COVID-19.

The genes are TRBV29-1 and TRBJ2-3, with D tentatively TRBD1 (6 bases). This CDR3 region has 12 residues. Per the germline V gene, CDR1 is SQVTM and CDR2 is ANQGSEA. Trimming took 4 bases from V and 4 from J, leaving 9 bases between them. This CDR3 reads CSVVRGADTQYF. The DNA of the CDR3 is TGCAGCGTTGTCAGGGGCGCAGATACGCAGTATTTT.

The chain links TRBV19 to TRBJ1-1; D not resolved. This CDR3 spans 14 amino acids. Trimming removed 10 bases from V and 3 bases from J, with 18 bases in between. CDR1 LNHDA and CDR2 SQIVND come from the germline V gene (reference sequence). DNA of the CDR3: TGTGCCACCTCGAGGAAGGCGGGGTACACTGAAGCTTTCTTT. Translated: CATSRKAGYTEAFF.

V and J are TRBV28 and TRBJ2-3; 9 bases are shared with TRBD1. The germline V gene encodes CDR1 MDHEN and CDR2 SYDVKM. CDR3 length equals 15 residues. Losses at the gene ends were 3 bases for V and 5 bases for J; bases not matched to a gene: 6. CDR3 sequence (DNA): TGTGCCAGCAGTTTTTGGGACAGGGTAAAAGATACGCAGTATTTT. It specifies CASSFWDRVKDTQYF.

The chain has TRBV2 and TRBJ2-1; 8 bases align to TRBD2. The germline gives CDR1 SNHLY, CDR2 FYNNEI. With V trimmed by 4 bases and J by 1 base, 6 bases remained unmatched. The CDR3 has 16 residues. In DNA form, the CDR3 reads TGTGCCAGCAGTGCTATCGGGGGGGCATCCTACAATGAGCAGTTCTTC. It encodes CASSAIGGASYNEQFF.

CDR3 in amino acids: CATSRGEAGANYQETQYF. CDR3 DNA sequence: TGTGCCACCAGCAGAGGGGAGGCGGGGGCCAACTACCAAGAGACCCAGTACTTC. The chain is built from TRBV15 and TRBJ2-5; D may be TRBD2 (7 bases). Per the germline V gene, CDR1 is LNHNV and CDR2 is YYDKDF (reference sequence). The CDR3 consists of 18 residues. Trimming took 1 base from V and 0 from J, leaving 18 bases between them.

This rearrangement joins TRBV15 to TRBJ2-5, with TRBD2 matching over 7 bases. V lost 0 bases to trimming and J lost 1 base; unmatched junction nucleotides: 2. The length of the CDR3 is 15 residues. Germline V lookup: CDR1 LNHNV, CDR2 YYDKDF (reference sequence). The CDR3 region has the DNA TGTGCCACCAGCAGAGAGGGACTACTCCAAGAGACCCAGTACTTC. It specifies CATSREGLLQETQYF. Based on the CDR3 plus reference TRBV15 and TRBJ2-5, the full variable domain is DAMVIQNPRYQVTQFGKPVTLSCSQTLNHNVMYWYQQKSSQAPKLLFHYYDKDFNNEADTPDNFQSRRPNTSFCFLDIRSPGLGDTAMYLCATSREGLLQETQYFGPGTRLLVL.

V is TRBV2 and J is TRBJ1-3; no clear D gene. This CDR3 is 14 amino acids long. V lost 2 bases, J lost 4 bases, and 9 bases lay in between. Germline V gene sequence: CDR1 SNHLY, CDR2 FYNNEI. Here the CDR3 reads CASSEQNSGNTIYF. The CDR3 coding sequence is TGTGCCAGCAGTGAACAGAATTCAGGAAACACCATATATTTT.

The rearrangement links TRBV5-5 to TRBJ1-1; D not resolved. Trimming removed 2 bases from V and 1 base from J, with 6 bases in between. This CDR3 has 13 residues. The germline V gene encodes CDR1 SGHKS and CDR2 YYEKEE (reference sequence). As DNA, the CDR3 is TGTGCCAGCAGCTTAACACCGAACACTGAAGCTTTCTTT. It codes for CASSLTPNTEAFF.

The table lists this clone with a count of one. The V call is TRBV5-5, the J call TRBJ2-7; D is unresolved. V was clipped by 4 bases and J by 3 bases, with 5 bases between them. This CDR3 is built from 11 residues. Germline V gene sequence: CDR1 SGHKS, CDR2 YYEKEE (reference sequence). CDR3 sequence: CASSLGYEQYF. Here the CDR3 DNA reads TGTGCCAGCAGCCTAGGCTACGAGCAGTACTTC.

V is TRBV3-1 (or the pseudogene TRBV3-2) and J is TRBJ2-6; 15 nucleotides agree with TRBD2. The CDR3 consists of 18 residues. With 3 bases clipped from V and 2 bases from J, the junction kept 2 bases outside the gene matches. CDR1 LGHDT and CDR2 YNNKEL come from the germline V gene (reference sequence). CDR3 loop: CASSHGLAGGTGANVLTF. CDR3 coding DNA: TGTGCCAGCAGCCACGGACTAGCGGGAGGGACTGGGGCCAACGTCCTGACTTTC.

V gene TRBV11-3 combines with J gene TRBJ2-1; tentatively, D is TRBD2 (6 bases). CDR1 is SGHNT, CDR2 YENEEA, per germline. V was clipped by 6 bases and J by 5 bases, with 11 bases between them. The CDR3 loop spans 13 amino acids. CDR3 DNA sequence: TGTGCCAGCAGATCTAGCGAGAACAATGAGCAGTTCTTC. Translating gives CASRSSENNEQFF.

The rearrangement uses TRBV6-5 and TRBJ1-6, with a possible D match to TRBD1 (5 bases). The CDR3 is made up of 13 amino acids. Germline V gives CDR1 MNHEY, CDR2 SVGAGI. V was shortened by 6 bases and J by 5 bases, with 8 bases between the two germline ends. The CDR3 protein is CASRDTNNSPLHF. CDR3 nucleotides: TGTGCCAGCAGGGACACAAATAATTCACCCCTCCACTTT.

The chain links TRBV19 to TRBJ1-1; the match to TRBD1 covers 10 bases. The junction had 15 bases not matched to a gene; V was cut back by 6 bases and J by 5 bases. The CDR3 runs to 17 residues. From germline, CDR1 is LNHDA and CDR2 SQIVND (reference sequence). As DNA, the CDR3 is TGTGCCAGTAGCCCGACAGGGGGCTCTCAATTTGGTACTGAAGCTTTCTTT. Translation gives CASSPTGGSQFGTEAFF.